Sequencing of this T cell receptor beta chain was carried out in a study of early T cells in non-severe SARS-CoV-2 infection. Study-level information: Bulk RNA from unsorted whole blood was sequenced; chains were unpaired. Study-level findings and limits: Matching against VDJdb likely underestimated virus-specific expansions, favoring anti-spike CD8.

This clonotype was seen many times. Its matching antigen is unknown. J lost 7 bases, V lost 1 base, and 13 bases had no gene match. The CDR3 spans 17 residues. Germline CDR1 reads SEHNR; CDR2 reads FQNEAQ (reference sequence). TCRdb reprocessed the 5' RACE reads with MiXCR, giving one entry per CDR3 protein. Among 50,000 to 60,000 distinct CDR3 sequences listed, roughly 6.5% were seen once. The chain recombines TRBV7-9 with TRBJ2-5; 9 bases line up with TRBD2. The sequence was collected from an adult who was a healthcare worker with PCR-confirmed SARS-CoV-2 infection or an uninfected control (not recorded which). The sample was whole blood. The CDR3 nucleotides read TGTGCCAGCAGCTTAGGACTAGCGGAGGAGGACGGAGGGACCCAGTACTTC. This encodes CASSLGLAEEDGGTQYF. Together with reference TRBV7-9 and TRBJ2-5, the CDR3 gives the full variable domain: DTGVSQNPRHKITKRGQNVTFRCDPISEHNRLYWYRQTLGQGPEFLTYFQNEAQLEKSRLLSDRFSAERPKGSFSTLEIQRTEQGDSAMYLCASSLGLAEEDGGTQYFGPGTRLLVL.